The 26 T cell receptor beta chains listed next were all sequenced from one sample in a study of response to subunit inactivated influenza vaccine. TCRdb re-derived calls from the RT-PCR reads in MiXCR, one entry per CDR3 protein. Altogether some 520,000 distinct CDR3 sequences are present, 16% being singletons, with the ten largest covering about 3%. Sequencing was performed on CD4+ T cells sorted from PBMCs, taken around 25 months after vaccination. The receptors were gathered from a man aged 50 to 75 who received an inactivated influenza vaccine.

There are a few counts of this clonotype. This chain links TRBV7-2 with TRBJ2-2; a weak D match, TRBD2 (5 bases). This CDR3 is 14 amino acids long. The V end lost 5 bases, the J end lost 6 bases, and 13 bases lay between the germline ends. Germline V gene data show CDR1 as SGHTA and CDR2 as FQGNSA. This CDR3 is CASSPFRGSGELFF. In nucleotides, the CDR3 is TGTGCCAGCAGCCCCTTCCGGGGTTCCGGGGAGCTGTTTTTT.

The CDR3 here is CASSHISRRYEQYF. The CDR3 nucleotides are TGTGCCAGCAGCCATATTTCTAGAAGATACGAGCAGTACTTC. The chain recombines TRBV14 with TRBJ2-7, with D unclear. The germline CDR1 and CDR2 sequences are SGHDN and FVKESK. This CDR3 has 14 residues. Trimming shortened V by 3 bases and J by 4 bases, and 13 bases separated the two germline ends. Drawing the rest from reference TRBV14 and TRBJ2-7, the complete variable domain is EAGVTQFPSHSVIEKGQTVTLRCDPISGHDNLYWYRRVMGKEIKFLLHFVKESKQDESGMPNNRFLAERTGGTYSTLKVQPAELEDSGVYFCASSHISRRYEQYFGPGTRLTVT.

In its sample, this clonotype was seen many times. V and J are TRBV29-1 and TRBJ1-5, with 7 bases matching TRBD1. V lost 6 bases to trimming and J lost 0 bases; unmatched junction nucleotides: 5. This CDR3 has 14 amino acids. Germline values: CDR1 SQVTM, CDR2 ANQGSEA. In DNA form, the CDR3 reads TGCAGCGTCGCCGGGACAGATAGCAATCAGCCCCAGCATTTT. Protein product: CSVAGTDSNQPQHF.

This clonotype was seen only a few times. CDR3 bases: TGCAGTGCTAGTCTGGAGTTTAATAGCAATCAGCCCCAGCATTTT. The encoded protein is CSASLEFNSNQPQHF. This rearrangement joins TRBV20-1 to TRBJ1-5; D is ambiguous. Between the trimmed V and J ends, which lost 3 bases and 0 bases, there was a span of 12 bases. The V gene's germline CDR1 is DFQATT and CDR2 SNEGSKA (reference sequence). The CDR3 runs 15 residues.

This clonotype occurred many times. The rearrangement links TRBV20-1 to TRBJ2-3; 14 bases line up with TRBD2. In germline, CDR1 is DFQATT, CDR2 SNEGSKA (reference sequence). CDR3 length: 15 amino acids. J lost 4 bases, V lost 2 bases, and 2 bases had no gene match. Written as DNA, the CDR3 is TGCAGTGCTAGAAGACTAGCGGGAGGGCCAGATACGCAGTATTTT. This sequence encodes CSARRLAGGPDTQYF.

V is TRBV15 and J is TRBJ1-2; 7 bases align to TRBD1. Germline V gives CDR1 LNHNV, CDR2 YYDKDF (reference sequence). V dropped 6 bases and J dropped 3; count of bases not matched to a gene: 4. There are 13 residues in the CDR3. DNA of the CDR3: TGTGCCACCAGTTGGGACAGCGACTATGGCTACACCTTC. Amino acid sequence: CATSWDSDYGYTF.

This clonotype was recorded a few times. The rearrangement uses TRBV9 and TRBJ1-1; tentatively, D is TRBD1 (5 bases). The CDR3 totals 14 residues. Germline CDR1 reads SGDLS; CDR2 reads YYNGEE. The V end was cut by 2 bases, the J end by 1 base, with 9 bases between. In nucleotides, the CDR3 is TGTGCCAGCAGCGTGGGACCGAAGAACACTGAAGCTTTCTTT. Amino acid sequence: CASSVGPKNTEAFF.

The chain links TRBV7-2 to TRBJ2-7; 7 bases match TRBD1. V gave up 2 bases and J gave up 5 bases; unmatched junction bases: 3. This CDR3 spans 13 amino acids. Germline V gives CDR1 SGHTA, CDR2 FQGNSA. CDR3 residues: CASSLLQGDEQYF. The CDR3 coding sequence is TGTGCCAGCAGCTTACTGCAGGGGGACGAGCAGTACTTC.

The chain joins TRBV27 to TRBJ2-1; 7 bases line up with TRBD1. This CDR3 spans 16 amino acids. The junction had 11 bases not matched to a gene; V was cut back by 5 bases and J by 4 bases. Germline V gene lookup returns CDR1 MNHEY and CDR2 SMNVEV (reference sequence). For the CDR3, the DNA is TGTGCCAGCAGTCCTCAGACAGGGAAAGGGTACAATGAGCAGTTCTTC. Its translation: CASSPQTGKGYNEQFF.

In its sample, this clonotype was seen a few times. The chain uses TRBV2 and TRBJ1-5; the D gene is possibly TRBD1 (5 bases). Trimming shortened V by 3 bases and J by 0 bases, and 9 bases separated the two germline ends. CDR3 length: 15 amino acids. Germline assignment: CDR1 SNHLY and CDR2 FYNNEI. DNA for the CDR3: TGTGCCAGCAGTGAGGGGCAGATTAGCAATCAGCCCCAGCATTTT. Translating gives CASSEGQISNQPQHF.

This clonotype has a handful of counts. The rearrangement uses TRBV15 and TRBJ2-2; D not resolved. This CDR3 is 13 amino acids long. V gave up 7 bases and J gave up 5 bases, with 11 bases separating them. CDR1 and CDR2 from the germline V gene are LNHNV and YYDKDF (reference sequence). The CDR3 is CATNEAGTGELFF. Here the CDR3 DNA reads TGTGCCACCAACGAGGCCGGGACCGGGGAGCTGTTTTTT.

The chain links TRBV28 to TRBJ1-5; 8 bases fit TRBD1. V shed 5 bases and J 2 bases; nucleotides not matched to a gene: 5. This CDR3 is built from 15 residues. The V gene's germline CDR1 is MDHEN and CDR2 SYDVKM. CDR3 nucleotides: TGTGCCAGCAGTACCGGACAGGGCGGCAATCAGCCCCAGCATTTT. Its translation: CASSTGQGGNQPQHF.

This sequence joins TRBV3-1 and TRBJ2-1, with 14 bases identical to TRBD2. CDR3 size: 15 residues. The V and J ends lost 5 bases and 6 bases, in that order; junction bases with no gene match: 3. In germline, CDR1 is LGHDT, CDR2 YNNKEL (reference sequence). In nucleotides, the CDR3 is TGTGCCAGCAGCGAGACTAGCGGGGGGGCCAATGAGCAGTTCTTC. Protein sequence: CASSETSGGANEQFF.

Written as DNA, the CDR3 is TGTGCCACCAGTGGAAGGACAGGGGATCAGTACTTC. Translated: CATSGRTGDQYF. V is TRBV24-1 and J is TRBJ2-7; TRBD1 matches at 9 bases. The V and J ends lost 5 bases and 10 bases, in that order; junction bases with no gene match: 5. This CDR3 has 12 amino acids. The germline CDR1 and CDR2 sequences are KGHDR and SFDVKD.

A note on this clonotype: One junction end disagrees with the germline gene, perhaps due to a read error. The chain employs TRBV15 and TRBJ2-1, with D maybe TRBD1 (6 bases). The CDR3 spans 15 residues. CDR1 and CDR2 (germline): LNHNV, YYDKDF (reference sequence). The CDR3 coding sequence is TGTGCCACGAGCAGAGGCCGGCAGGGGCACAATGAGCAGTTCTTC. It specifies CATSRGRQGHNEQFF. The whole variable domain, filled in from reference TRBV15 and TRBJ2-1, reads DAMVIQNPRYQVTQFGKPVTLSCSQTLNHNVMYWYQQKSSQAPKLLFHYYDKDFNNEADTPDNFQSRRPNTSFCFLDIRSPGLGDTAMYLCATSRGRQGHNEQFFGPGTRLTVL.

This clonotype was observed a few times. This chain uses TRBV3-1 with TRBJ1-1; no definite D call. Trimming took off 7 bases at V and 0 bases at J, with 9 bases between the two ends. Germline CDR1 reads LGHDT; CDR2 reads YNNKEL (reference sequence). This CDR3 has 13 amino acids. CDR3 nucleotides: TGTGCCAGCATGGGCCAAATGAACACTGAAGCTTTCTTT. It encodes CASMGQMNTEAFF.

The table lists this clonotype with a few counts. J is TRBJ2-5 and V is TRBV6-2 or TRBV6-3, with D perhaps matching TRBD2 (5 bases). Germline lookup yields CDR1 MNHEY and CDR2 SVGEGT. This CDR3 is 14 amino acids long. Trimming left V 2 bases short and J 4 bases short, with 11 bases between. Here the CDR3 reads CASSYLTEGETQYF. The CDR3, as DNA: TGTGCCAGCAGTTACCTTACAGAGGGAGAGACCCAGTACTTC.

CDR3 sequence reads: CSARDRRADRYNSPLHF. CDR3 sequence (DNA): TGCAGTGCTAGAGATCGCAGGGCAGACCGCTATAATTCACCCCTCCACTTT. J is TRBJ1-6 and V is TRBV20-1; D is possibly TRBD1 (5 bases). The V and J ends lost 0 bases and 3 bases respectively, with 15 bases between them. Germline-derived CDR1 and CDR2 are DFQATT and SNEGSKA (reference sequence). The CDR3 runs to 17 residues.

The chain couples TRBV7-9 to TRBJ2-1, with TRBD2 matching 7 bases. The CDR3 runs 15 residues. The V gene's germline CDR1 is SEHNR and CDR2 FQNEAQ (reference sequence). J lost 4 bases, V lost 4 bases, and 7 bases had no gene match. The CDR3, as DNA: TGTGCCAGCAGCTCGGGACGGGGGGTTTACAATGAGCAGTTCTTC. This gives the protein CASSSGRGVYNEQFF.

This clonotype was found a few times. This rearrangement joins TRBV7-8 to TRBJ2-1; possible D gene TRBD2, 7 bases. CDR1 and CDR2 from the germline V gene are SGHVS and FQNEAQ. Trimming took 6 bases from V and 3 from J, leaving 18 bases between them. The CDR3 totals 16 residues. The CDR3 protein is CASSKTRGASYNEQFF. The CDR3 coding sequence is TGTGCCAGCAGTAAAACTCGGGGGGCTAGCTACAATGAGCAGTTCTTC.

Comments on this clonotype: A much larger clone differs by one base, so this may be a read error. The chain carries TRBV5-5 and TRBJ1-4, with 9 bases matching TRBD1. With V trimmed by 0 bases and J by 6 bases, 0 bases remained unmatched. From germline, CDR1 is SGHKS and CDR2 YYEKEE (reference sequence). The CDR3 is 14 residues long. CDR3 DNA: TGTGCCAGCAGCTTGGGGACAGGGGATGAAAAACTGTTTTTT. Translating it yields CASSLGTGDEKLFF.

The V call is TRBV19, the J call TRBJ2-6; the D is unclear. V lost 3 bases and J 0 bases, leaving 9 bases between the germline ends. This CDR3 spans 16 amino acids. CDR1 is LNHDA, CDR2 SQIVND, per germline (reference sequence). DNA of the CDR3: TGTGCCAGTAGTATCAGTGAAGTCTCTGGGGCCAACGTCCTGACTTTC. Translation gives CASSISEVSGANVLTF.

The sample holds one count of this clonotype. The gene calls are TRBV11-2 and TRBJ2-1; no firm D call. Trimming removed 1 base from V and 7 bases from J, with 5 bases in between. The length of the CDR3 is 12 residues. The germline gives CDR1 SGHAT, CDR2 FQNNGV. The chain's CDR3 is CASSLVTNEQFF. The CDR3 nucleotides read TGTGCCAGCAGCTTAGTGACGAATGAGCAGTTCTTC.

This clonotype was picked up a small number of times. This chain joins TRBV7-8 and TRBJ2-7; D assignment may be TRBD1 or TRBD2 (5 bases each). This CDR3 is built from 14 residues. V was cut by 0 bases and J by 6 bases, with 12 bases left in between. Germline loops: CDR1 SGHVS, CDR2 FQNEAQ. The CDR3 loop reads CASSLAGPLREQYF. CDR3 sequence (DNA): TGTGCCAGCAGCTTAGCGGGACCTCTCCGCGAGCAGTACTTC.

This clonotype came up a few times. The rearrangement links TRBV12-3 or TRBV12-4 to TRBJ2-1; the match to TRBD1 covers 8 bases. V dropped 2 bases and J dropped 6; count of bases not matched to a gene: 3. The CDR3 sequence is 14 residues long. This CDR3 is CASSLRTGINEQFF. CDR3 DNA: TGTGCCAGCAGTTTAAGGACAGGGATCAATGAGCAGTTCTTC.

On this clonotype itself: Sequence at one end of the junction differs from germline and may be a read error. The chain combines TRBV6-1 with TRBJ2-1; weak D call: TRBD1 (6 bases). The CDR3 extends over 14 amino acids. From germline, CDR1 is MNHNS and CDR2 SASEGT. The DNA of the CDR3 is TGTGCCAGCGGTGGGGGAGACAGGTACACTGAGCAGTTCTTC. Amino acid sequence: CASGGGDRYTEQFF.